This T cell receptor (beta chain) was sequenced during a study of blood T cells in healthy people across ages (dated by TCRdb to 2015 to 2017). Context from the whole study: In model experiments, roughly one uniquely barcoded TCR beta cDNA molecule per two T cells was captured by template switching. Two additional independent replicas of 1 million unique cDNA reads from the same blood draw were analyzed for two donors (one aged 18 to 29 and one aged 80 or older). To avoid experimental bias, donors of different ages were randomly spread across the sequencing lanes. Donors were grouped into four age groups: young (average about 15 years), middle-aged (39), aged (approximately 58) and long-lived (just over 80). Age-related changes in TCR beta repertoire diversity were measured in the study by deep sequencing normalized with unique cDNA molecular identifiers. Broad study findings and their caveats: Compared with the aged group, more naive CD4+ T cells, fewer expanded clones and increased TCR diversity were shown by the long-lived group, suggesting age selection. Estimates of total diversity based on one million sequenced T cells were regarded as lower bounds and as underestimates. Because donor CMV infection status was unknown, age-related changes in expanded clonotypes were potentially confounded. Since profiling was done on bulk unsorted PBMCs, naive and antigen-experienced compartments could not be conclusively compared. The percentage of naive T cells measured by flow cytometry correlated strongly with observed TCR beta diversity. Observed TCR beta diversity per million T cells fell roughly linearly with age, and a significant reduction was already apparent by age around 36.

As to this clonotype: Its antigen remains undetermined. One base away there is no much larger clone; base qualities are not given.

The library was produced with 5' RACE. The sequencer listed for this sample is Illumina HiSeq 2500. A second PCR of about 6 to 12 cycles was performed with a sample-barcoded 5' primer and a J-beta primer mix. A template-switch 5' adaptor carrying 12 random nucleotides introduced a unique molecular identifier onto each TCR beta cDNA molecule. Each sample yielded at least 2.5 million CDR3-containing paired-end reads. First-strand cDNA was synthesized from all RNA with the Mint cDNA synthesis kit, primed by a TRBC-specific oligonucleotide. Following uracil-DNA glycosylase treatment, a first 18-cycle PCR with universal primers M1SS and BC2_uni_R was performed on all cDNA. The paper's data handling went like this. For normalization, 1 million high-quality reads, each with a distinct molecular identifier, were randomly selected from each sample. Reads sharing molecular identifiers were discarded rather than binned into consensus sequences. MiTCR, with a Q25 quality threshold and the strictest error-elimination algorithm, was used for CDR3 identification, clonotype clustering and error correction. A nonparametric unseen species model with Euler transformation was used to estimate a lower bound on total TCR beta diversity. The public reads were run again by TCRdb, first through fastp at Q25 and then through MiXCR, and only productive beta chains were kept. Entries that share a CDR3 protein sequence are merged under the most common genes and DNA. TCRdb, rather than the study authors, made the V and J calls. The sample profile shows approximately 1,100,000 distinct CDR3 sequences; 40% to 45% of them were found once. Approximately 20% of the sample goes to the ten largest clones.

Including the terminal cysteine and phenylalanine, the CDR3 comprises 14 residues. The read is trimmed to its CDR3 DNA, 42 bases read in frame from base 1. Via the germline V gene (reference sequence), CDR1 is DFQATT and CDR2 SNEGSKA. V loses 6 bases of germline sequence and J loses 6 bases, and the interval between the two ends is 18 bases. The donors were 40 or so Caucasian individuals from Russia, aged roughly 6 to 100 years, who were systemically healthy. Each donor gave around 9 milliliters of peripheral blood, collected into EDTA-treated Vacutainer tubes. Ficoll-Paque density-gradient centrifugation was used to isolate PBMCs, with at least 6.5 million obtained per sample. Total RNA, at least 5.5 micrograms per sample, was extracted from PBMCs with Trizol reagent. Naive CD45RAhigh/CD27high T cell percentages were measured by flow cytometry on a PBMC aliquot from every donor.

Recombination connected TRBV20-1 to TRBJ2-1; the best D guess is TRBD2, with 6 bases matching. The sample taken for sequencing was blood. This TCR was recovered from a woman aged 55 to 70 in good health. The DNA is TGCAGTGCGGTCCCGGCCGGGAGAGTCAATGAGCAGTTCTTC. This yields the protein CSAVPAGRVNEQFF.